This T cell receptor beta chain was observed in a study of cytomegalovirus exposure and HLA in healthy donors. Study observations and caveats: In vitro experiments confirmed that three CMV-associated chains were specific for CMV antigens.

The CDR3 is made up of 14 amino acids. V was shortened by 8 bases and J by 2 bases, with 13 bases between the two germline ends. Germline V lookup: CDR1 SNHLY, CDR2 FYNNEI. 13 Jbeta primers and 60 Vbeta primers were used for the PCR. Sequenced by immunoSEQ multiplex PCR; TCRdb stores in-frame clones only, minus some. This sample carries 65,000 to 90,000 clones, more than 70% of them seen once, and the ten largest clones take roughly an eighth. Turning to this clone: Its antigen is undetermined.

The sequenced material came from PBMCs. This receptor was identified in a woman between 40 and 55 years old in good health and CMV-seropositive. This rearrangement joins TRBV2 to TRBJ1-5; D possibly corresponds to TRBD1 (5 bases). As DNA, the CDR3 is TGTGCCAGCCACTCCGGGGGGGGCAATCAGCCCCAGCATTTT. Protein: CASHSGGGNQPQHF.